The 4 T cell receptor beta chains below come from one sample, sequenced in a study of T cell responses to AZD1222 COVID-19 vaccine (dated by TCRdb to the early 2020s). In the paper's terms, the time point label means: baseline before first vaccination. The receptor library was made with the immunoSEQ multiplex PCR assay. The table was pulled from immuneACCESS by TCRdb, which kept in-frame rearrangements only. Such tables lose some clones; where checked, under half of the loss comes from unresolved V genes, and the rest has no known cause. Present in this sample are more than 85,000 clones, 88% of which were seen just once. The ten largest clones add up to under 3% of the sample. The source was peripheral blood, collected on day 0 of AZD1222 vaccination. The receptors come from an adult in good health.

The V call is TRBV9, the J call TRBJ2-1, with D uncertain. The V end was cut by 0 bases, the J end by 1 base, with 11 bases between. This CDR3 region has 16 residues. Germline assignment: CDR1 SGDLS and CDR2 YYNGEE. CDR3 DNA sequence: TGTGCCAGCAGCGTAGGTGGCGTGAGGTCCTACAATGAGCAGTTCTTC. Translating it yields CASSVGGVRSYNEQFF.

J is TRBJ1-5 and V is TRBV4-1; D gene uncertain. The CDR3 is 13 residues long. The V end lost 1 base, the J end lost 7 bases, and 8 bases lay between the germline ends. CDR1 and CDR2 (germline): MGHRA, YSYEKL. The CDR3 loop is CASSQVYSQPQHF. The DNA of the CDR3 is TGCGCCAGCAGCCAAGTTTACTCGCAGCCCCAGCATTTT.

The chain recombines TRBV12-3 or TRBV12-4 with TRBJ1-6; no firm D call. The ends were cut back, 2 bases at V and 6 bases at J, with 5 bases in the middle. The CDR3 has 13 amino acids. The CDR3 is CASSLNPNSPLHF. CDR3 bases: TGTGCCAGCAGTTTAAACCCTAATTCACCCCTCCACTTT.

This chain joins TRBV5-1 and TRBJ2-5; either TRBD1 or TRBD2 may fit D (5 bases each). Germline values: CDR1 SGHRS, CDR2 YFSETQ. The CDR3 has 14 amino acids. With 4 bases removed from V and 1 base from J, the gap between germline ends came to 11 bases. CDR3 protein: CASSRGTAQETQYF. In nucleotides, the CDR3 is TGCGCCAGCAGCCGAGGGACGGCCCAAGAGACCCAGTACTTC.